The rows below give T cell receptor beta chains drawn from one sample of a study of blood T cell repertoires in COVID-19. The table came from immunoSEQ multiplex PCR; TCRdb's copy has only in-frame clones and leaves some out. The sample records about 90,000 clones, approximately 90% being singletons. The sample consisted of peripheral blood. The source is a human donor with active COVID-19. The donor label of this sample is uncertain. CDR3s include the opening cysteine and the closing phenylalanine or tryptophan. Each record gives: J gene, D gene, clone size, V gene, CDR3 protein, CDR3 DNA. D genes are given only for firm matches. Clone size is given for some rows only: seen once, a few or many times, or a class if the clone is expanded.

TRBJ2-2,TRBD2,-,TRBV7-2,CASSWTGGDTGELFF,TGTGCCAGCAGCTGGACGGGGGGGGACACCGGGGAGCTGTTTTTT
TRBJ2-3,TRBD2,-,TRBV3-1/TRBV3-2,CASSVTSGGATQYF,TGTGCCAGCAGCGTTACTAGCGGGGGGGCTACGCAGTATTTT
TRBJ1-5,TRBD1,-,TRBV6-4,CASSDSSGGAVRNQPQHF,TGTGCCAGCAGTGACTCGTCAGGGGGCGCGGTTCGGAATCAGCCCCAGCATTTT
TRBJ2-1,-,-,TRBV5-6,CASTRMTAGGNEQFF,TGTGCCAGCACCCGGATGACGGCCGGGGGCAATGAGCAGTTCTTC
TRBJ2-7,TRBD2,-,TRBV5-8,CASSMGGAYEQYF,TGTGCCAGCAGTATGGGGGGGGCCTACGAGCAGTACTTC
TRBJ2-1,TRBD2,-,TRBV7-3,CASSSTTSGGLEFF,TGTGCCAGCAGCTCAACTACTAGCGGGGGGTTAGAGTTCTTC
TRBJ2-2,TRBD2,-,TRBV5-6,CASSLVRGENTGELFF,TGTGCCAGCAGCTTGGTACGGGGGGAGAACACCGGGGAGCTGTTTTTT
TRBJ1-2,TRBD1,-,TRBV7-3,CASSINSGGEGYTF,TGTGCCAGCAGCATAAATTCAGGGGGCGAGGGCTACACCTTC
TRBJ2-2,-,-,TRBV5-4,CASSHIQGSTGELFF,TGTGCCAGCAGCCACATTCAGGGGTCGACCGGGGAGCTGTTTTTT
TRBJ1-1,TRBD1,-,TRBV27,CASSLSRGTGGTEAFF,TGTGCCAGCAGTTTATCGAGGGGGACAGGGGGTACTGAAGCTTTCTTT
TRBJ1-3,-,-,TRBV4-3,CASSRLMEGHGNTIYF,TGCGCCAGCAGCCGCCTGATGGAGGGGCATGGAAACACCATATATTTT
TRBJ2-3,-,once,TRBV5-1,CASSLTGRTDTQYF,TGCGCCAGCAGCTTGACAGGACGCACAGATACGCAGTATTTT
TRBJ1-4,TRBD1,-,TRBV6-5,CASSPRTGNEKLFF,TGTGCCAGCAGTCCCCGGACAGGGAATGAAAAACTGTTTTTT
TRBJ2-2,TRBD1,-,TRBV6-6,CASSWTGKVGELFF,TGTGCCAGCAGTTGGACAGGGAAGGTCGGGGAGCTGTTTTTT
TRBJ2-1,-,-,TRBV9,CASSVGGISYNEQFF,TGTGCCAGCAGCGTTGGGGGGATCTCCTACAATGAGCAGTTCTTC
TRBJ2-1,TRBD2,-,TRBV27,CASSFTGLAGDTSYNEQFF,TGTGCCAGCAGTTTTACGGGACTAGCGGGGGATACCTCCTACAATGAGCAGTTCTTC
TRBJ1-1,-,-,TRBV18,CASSPLQRAEAFF,TGTGCCAGCTCACCGTTGCAAAGAGCTGAAGCTTTCTTT
TRBJ1-4,-,-,TRBV5-4,CASSLEATTTNEKLFF,TGTGCCAGCAGCTTGGAGGCGACTACAACTAATGAAAAACTGTTTTTT
TRBJ2-7,-,-,TRBV4-2,CASSQEVGANEQYF,TGTGCCAGCAGCCAAGAGGTGGGGGCCAACGAGCAGTACTTC
TRBJ2-3,-,once,TRBV7-6,CASSLGTSTDTQYF,TGTGCCAGCAGCCTAGGGACTAGCACAGATACGCAGTATTTT
TRBJ2-2,TRBD2,-,TRBV5-4,CASSLGGGAANTGELFF,TGTGCCAGCAGCCTTGGGGGAGGGGCGGCGAACACCGGGGAGCTGTTTTTT
TRBJ1-2,-,once,TRBV6-4,CASSVPDSIYGYTF,TGTGCCAGCAGTGTCCCCGACAGTATCTATGGCTACACCTTC
TRBJ2-1,-,-,TRBV9,CASSVGGSGYNEQFF,TGTGCCAGCAGCGTAGGTGGTAGCGGTTACAATGAGCAGTTCTTC
TRBJ2-7,-,-,TRBV5-4,CASTYGPSYEQYF,TGTGCCAGCACCTATGGTCCTAGCTACGAGCAGTACTTC
TRBJ2-7,-,-,TRBV11-2,CASSSSTATYEQYF,TGTGCCAGCAGCTCATCGACAGCCACCTACGAGCAGTACTTC
TRBJ2-1,-,-,TRBV19,CASSMVTGPSEQFF,TGTGCCAGTAGTATGGTTACAGGGCCCAGTGAGCAGTTCTTC
TRBJ2-5,-,-,TRBV4-2,CASSQDLGTRQETQYF,TGTGCCAGCAGCCAAGATCTGGGGACTCGTCAAGAGACCCAGTACTTC
TRBJ1-2,-,-,TRBV6-5,CASSYERNYGYTF,TGTGCCAGCAGTTACGAACGGAACTATGGCTACACCTTC
TRBJ1-6,-,-,TRBV3-1/TRBV3-2,CASSHEGGSYNSPLHF,TGTGCCAGCAGCCATGAAGGAGGATCCTATAATTCACCCCTCCACTTT
TRBJ2-1,TRBD2,-,TRBV7-2,CASSLIPLAGGPLGEQFF,TGTGCCAGCAGCTTAATCCCACTAGCGGGGGGGCCTTTGGGTGAGCAGTTCTTC
TRBJ2-1,-,-,TRBV19,CASSVDRNNEQFF,TGTGCCAGTAGTGTCGACAGGAATAATGAGCAGTTCTTC
TRBJ1-1,-,-,TRBV6-5,CASSQPSGVTAFF,TGTGCCAGCAGTCAACCGTCGGGGGTAACAGCTTTCTTT
TRBJ1-2,-,-,TRBV6-1,CASSEASDRVFSVYGYTF,TGTGCCAGCAGTGAAGCCTCGGACAGAGTTTTCTCTGTCTATGGCTACACCTTC
TRBJ1-1,-,-,TRBV5-1,CASSLGQGRLAEAFF,TGCGCCAGCAGCTTGGGGCAGGGGCGTTTGGCTGAAGCTTTCTTT
TRBJ1-5,TRBD1,-,TRBV27,CASSLYQGDQPQHF,TGTGCCAGCAGTTTATACCAGGGGGATCAGCCCCAGCATTTT
TRBJ2-3,-,-,TRBV18,CASSPPDRRGDTQYF,TGTGCCAGCTCTCCCCCCGACAGGAGAGGAGATACGCAGTATTTT
TRBJ1-2,TRBD1,-,TRBV4-1,CASSQVLRGTGYTF,TGCGCCAGCAGCCAAGTTCTCAGGGGGACTGGCTACACCTTC
TRBJ2-1,-,-,TRBV20-1,CSARDGDEQFF,TGCAGTGCTAGAGACGGGGATGAGCAGTTCTTC
TRBJ1-2,-,-,TRBV5-4,CASSLSGNGYTF,TGTGCCAGCAGCTTGTCGGGGAATGGCTACACCTTC
TRBJ2-7,-,-,TRBV9,CASSVGTNSYEQYF,TGTGCCAGCAGCGTAGGGACTAACTCCTACGAGCAGTACTTC
TRBJ2-3,-,-,TRBV6-2/TRBV6-3,CASSPGLATDTQYF,TGTGCCAGCAGTCCAGGGTTAGCCACAGATACGCAGTATTTT
TRBJ2-5,TRBD1,-,TRBV5-5,CASSSCERRKGQGVLETQYF,TGTGCCAGCAGCTCCTGCGAAAGGAGAAAGGGACAGGGGGTGTTAGAGACCCAGTACTTC